This record looks at one T cell receptor beta chain sequence and its context. No antigen is known for it. The sample belongs to a study of shared clonotypes between healthy human individuals. Notes on the study in general: Sampling covered nothing but blood. Tissue TCR repertoires likely differ from those found in blood.

Germline V CDR1 and CDR2: LGHNA, YSLEER. CDR3 length: 14 residues. Trimming removed 1 base at V and 4 bases at J, with 7 bases between. The method was immunoSEQ multiplex PCR; TCRdb's version includes in-frame clones alone and lacks a portion of them. The repertoire holds millions of clones, with approximately 94% as singletons. The specimen sequenced was naive CD4+ T cells sorted from blood. Subset of the sample: CD45RA+ positively selected. This chain joins TRBV4-3 and TRBJ2-2; D may correspond to TRBD1 or TRBD2 (5 bases each). This clonotype originated in a man younger than 35 in good health. Here the CDR3 reads CASSQVGGTGELFF. CDR3 nucleotides: TGCGCCAGCAGCCAAGTTGGGGGCACCGGGGAGCTGTTTTTT.